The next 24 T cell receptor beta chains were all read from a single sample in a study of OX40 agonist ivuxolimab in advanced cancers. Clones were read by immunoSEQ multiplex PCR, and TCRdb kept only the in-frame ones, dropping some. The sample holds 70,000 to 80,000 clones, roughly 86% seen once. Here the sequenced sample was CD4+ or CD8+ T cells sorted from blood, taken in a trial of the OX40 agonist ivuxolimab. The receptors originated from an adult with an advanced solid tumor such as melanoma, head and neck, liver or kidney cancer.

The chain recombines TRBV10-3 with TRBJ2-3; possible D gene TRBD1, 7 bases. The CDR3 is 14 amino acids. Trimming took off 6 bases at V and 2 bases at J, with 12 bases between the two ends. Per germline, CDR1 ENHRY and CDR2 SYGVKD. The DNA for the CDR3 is TGTGCCATCAGGGGGGGACAGCCCACAGATACGCAGTATTTT. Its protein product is CAIRGGQPTDTQYF.

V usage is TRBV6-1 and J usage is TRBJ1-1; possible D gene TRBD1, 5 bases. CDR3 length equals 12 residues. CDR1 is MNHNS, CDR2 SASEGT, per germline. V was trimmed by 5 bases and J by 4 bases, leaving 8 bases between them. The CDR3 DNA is TGTGCCAGCAGTACAGGCCGCACTGAAGCTTTCTTT. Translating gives CASSTGRTEAFF.

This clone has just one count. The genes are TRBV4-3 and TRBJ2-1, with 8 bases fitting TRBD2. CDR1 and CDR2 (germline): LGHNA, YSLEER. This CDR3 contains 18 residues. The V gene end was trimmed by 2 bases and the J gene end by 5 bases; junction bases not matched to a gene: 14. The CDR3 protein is CASSQRSTGGALNNEQFF. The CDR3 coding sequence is TGCGCCAGCAGCCAAAGATCAACCGGGGGGGCCCTCAACAATGAGCAGTTCTTC.

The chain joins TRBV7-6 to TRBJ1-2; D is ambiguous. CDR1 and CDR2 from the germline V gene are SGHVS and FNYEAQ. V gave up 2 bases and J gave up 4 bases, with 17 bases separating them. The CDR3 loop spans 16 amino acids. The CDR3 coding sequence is TGTGCCAGCAGCTTATACCCCGGCAATTCCCTCTATGGCTACACCTTC. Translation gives CASSLYPGNSLYGYTF.

The CDR3 DNA sequence: TGCGCCAGCAGCCTCACGATGGAGGAGACAGGGAATAGAGGACCCCTCCACTTT. Translated: CASSLTMEETGNRGPLHF. The rearrangement joins TRBV4-1 to TRBJ1-6; 7 positions agree with TRBD1. V shed 4 bases and J 12 bases; nucleotides not matched to a gene: 21. The CDR3 extends over 18 amino acids. Germline CDR1 reads MGHRA; CDR2 reads YSYEKL.

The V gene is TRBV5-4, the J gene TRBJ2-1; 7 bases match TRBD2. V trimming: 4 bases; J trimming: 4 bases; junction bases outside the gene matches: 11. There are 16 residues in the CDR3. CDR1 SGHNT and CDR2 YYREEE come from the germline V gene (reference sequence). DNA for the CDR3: TGTGCCAGCAGCCCCCTGGGGGGGGGTTCATACAATGAGCAGTTCTTC. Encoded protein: CASSPLGGGSYNEQFF.

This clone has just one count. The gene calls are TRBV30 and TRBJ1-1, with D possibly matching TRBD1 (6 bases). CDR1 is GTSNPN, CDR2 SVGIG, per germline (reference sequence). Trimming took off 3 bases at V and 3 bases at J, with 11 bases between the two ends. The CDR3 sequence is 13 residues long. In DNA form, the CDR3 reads TGTGCCTGGAGCAGGGGAGGAGACACTGAAGCTTTCTTT. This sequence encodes CAWSRGGDTEAFF.

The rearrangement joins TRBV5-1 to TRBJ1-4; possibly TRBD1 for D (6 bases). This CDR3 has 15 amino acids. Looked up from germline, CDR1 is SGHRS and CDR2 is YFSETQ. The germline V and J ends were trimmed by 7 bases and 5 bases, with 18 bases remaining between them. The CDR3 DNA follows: TGCGCCAGCGCCTCACAGGGACTCACGAATGAAAAACTGTTTTTT. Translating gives CASASQGLTNEKLFF.

The CDR3, as DNA: TGTGCAAGTCGCATGGGAGGGGGCCCCGCTGCTAACTATGGCTACACCTTC. Encoded protein: CASRMGGGPAANYGYTF. The V gene is TRBV12-2, the J gene TRBJ1-2. TRBV12-2 is assigned pseudogene status. The CDR3 covers 17 residues.

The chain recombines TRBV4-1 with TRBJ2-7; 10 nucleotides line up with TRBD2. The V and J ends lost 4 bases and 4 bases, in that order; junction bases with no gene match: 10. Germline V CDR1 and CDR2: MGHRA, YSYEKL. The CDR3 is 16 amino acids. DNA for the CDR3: TGCGCCAGCAGCCCACTTCTGGCTAGCGGGGGATACGAGCAGTACTTC. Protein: CASSPLLASGGYEQYF.

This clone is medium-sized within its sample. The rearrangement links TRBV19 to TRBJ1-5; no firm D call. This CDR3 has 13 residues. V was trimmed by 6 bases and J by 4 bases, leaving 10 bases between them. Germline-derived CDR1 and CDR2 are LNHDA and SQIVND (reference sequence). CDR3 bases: TGTGCCAGTAGAACTACCGAGAATCAGCCCCAGCATTTT. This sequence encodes CASRTTENQPQHF.

The CDR3 protein is CASSFPGQVATNEKLFF. In DNA, the CDR3 is TGTGCCAGCAGTTTCCCAGGACAAGTTGCAACTAATGAAAAACTGTTTTTT. V usage is TRBV28 and J usage is TRBJ1-4; D may be TRBD1 (5 bases). V lost 3 bases and J lost 0, with 14 bases in between. CDR3 length: 17 residues. Germline V gene data show CDR1 as MDHEN and CDR2 as SYDVKM. The full variable domain, rest sourced from reference TRBV28 and TRBJ1-4, is DVKVTQSSRYLVKRTGEKVFLECVQDMDHENMFWYRQDPGLGLRLIYFSYDVKMKEKGDIPEGYSVSREKKERFSLILESASTNQTSMYLCASSFPGQVATNEKLFFGSGTQLSVL.

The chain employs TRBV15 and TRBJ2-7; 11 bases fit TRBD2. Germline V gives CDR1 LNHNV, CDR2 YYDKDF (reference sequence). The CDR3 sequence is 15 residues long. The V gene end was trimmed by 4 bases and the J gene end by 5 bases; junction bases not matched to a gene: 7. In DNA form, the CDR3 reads TGTGCCACCAGCATCAAGACTAGCGGGAACCACGAGCAGTACTTC. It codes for CATSIKTSGNHEQYF.

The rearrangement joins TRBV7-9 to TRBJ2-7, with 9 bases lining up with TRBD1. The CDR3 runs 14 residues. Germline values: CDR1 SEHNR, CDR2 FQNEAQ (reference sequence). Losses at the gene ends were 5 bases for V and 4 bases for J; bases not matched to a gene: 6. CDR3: CASSRQGGIYEQYF. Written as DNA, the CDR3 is TGTGCCAGCAGCAGACAGGGGGGCATTTACGAGCAGTACTTC.

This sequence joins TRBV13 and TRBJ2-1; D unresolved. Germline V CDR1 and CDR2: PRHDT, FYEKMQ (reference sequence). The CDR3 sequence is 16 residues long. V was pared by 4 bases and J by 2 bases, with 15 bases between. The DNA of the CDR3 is TGTGCCAGCAGCTCGCCTACGCGATCACCCTACAATGAGCAGTTCTTC. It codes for CASSSPTRSPYNEQFF.

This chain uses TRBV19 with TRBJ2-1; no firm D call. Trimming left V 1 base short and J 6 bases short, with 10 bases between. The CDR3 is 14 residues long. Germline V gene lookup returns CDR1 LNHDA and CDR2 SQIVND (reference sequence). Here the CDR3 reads CASSIGGPPNEQFF. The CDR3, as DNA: TGTGCCAGTAGTATAGGGGGTCCGCCCAATGAGCAGTTCTTC. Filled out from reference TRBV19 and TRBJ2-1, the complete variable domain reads DGGITQSPKYLFRKEGQNVTLSCEQNLNHDAMYWYRQDPGQGLRLIYYSQIVNDFQKGDIAEGYSVSREKKESFPLTVTSAQKNPTAFYLCASSIGGPPNEQFFGPGTRLTVL.

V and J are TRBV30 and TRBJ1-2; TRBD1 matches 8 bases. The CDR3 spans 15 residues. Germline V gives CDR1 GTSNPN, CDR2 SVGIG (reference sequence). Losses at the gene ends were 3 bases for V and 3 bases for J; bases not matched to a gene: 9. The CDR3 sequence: CAWRFPDRVDYGYTF. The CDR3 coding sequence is TGTGCCTGGAGATTCCCGGACAGGGTGGACTATGGCTACACCTTC. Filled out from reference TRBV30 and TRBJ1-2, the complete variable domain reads SQTIHQWPATLVQPVGSPLSLECTVEGTSNPNLYWYRQAAGRGLQLLFYSVGIGQISSEVPQNLSASRPQDRQFILSSKKLLLSDSGFYLCAWRFPDRVDYGYTFGSGTRLTVV.

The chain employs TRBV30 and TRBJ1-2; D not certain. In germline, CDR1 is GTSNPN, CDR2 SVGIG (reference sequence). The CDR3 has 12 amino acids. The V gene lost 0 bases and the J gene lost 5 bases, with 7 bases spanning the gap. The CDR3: CAWSVTGYGYTF. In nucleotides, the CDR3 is TGTGCCTGGAGTGTGACGGGATATGGCTACACCTTC.

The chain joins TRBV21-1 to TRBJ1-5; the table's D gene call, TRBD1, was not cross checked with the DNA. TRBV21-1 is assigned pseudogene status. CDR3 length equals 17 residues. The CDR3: CASSKESGTGGSTAQHF. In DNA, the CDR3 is TGTGCCAGCAGCAAAGAGTCCGGGACAGGGGGTTCTACAGCCCAGCATTTT.

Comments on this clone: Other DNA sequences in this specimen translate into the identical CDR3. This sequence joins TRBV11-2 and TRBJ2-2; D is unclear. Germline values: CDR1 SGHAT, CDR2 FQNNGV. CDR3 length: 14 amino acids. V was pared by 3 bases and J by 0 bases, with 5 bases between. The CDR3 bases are TGTGCCAGCAGCTTTAGGGCGAACACCGGGGAGCTGTTTTTT. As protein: CASSFRANTGELFF.

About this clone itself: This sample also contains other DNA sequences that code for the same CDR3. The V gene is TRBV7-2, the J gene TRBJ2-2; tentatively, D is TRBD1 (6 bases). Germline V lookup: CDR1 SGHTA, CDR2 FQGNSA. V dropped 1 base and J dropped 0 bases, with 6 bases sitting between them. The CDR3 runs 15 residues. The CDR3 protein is CASSLGGPNTGELFF. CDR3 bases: TGTGCCAGCAGCTTAGGGGGGCCGAACACCGGGGAGCTGTTTTTT.

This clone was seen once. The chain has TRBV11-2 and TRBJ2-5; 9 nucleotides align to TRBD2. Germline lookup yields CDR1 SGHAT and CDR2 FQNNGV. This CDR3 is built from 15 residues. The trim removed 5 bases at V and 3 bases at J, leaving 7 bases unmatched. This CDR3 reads CASSNLAGTEETQYF. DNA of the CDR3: TGTGCCAGCAGCAACCTAGCGGGAACGGAAGAGACCCAGTACTTC.

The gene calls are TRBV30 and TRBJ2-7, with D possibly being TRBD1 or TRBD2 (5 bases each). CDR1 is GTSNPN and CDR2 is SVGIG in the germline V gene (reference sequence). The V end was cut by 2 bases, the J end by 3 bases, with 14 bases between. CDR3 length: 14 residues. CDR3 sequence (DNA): TGTGCCTGGAGTTCGGGGCCAGGAAACTACGAGCAGTACTTC. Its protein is CAWSSGPGNYEQYF.

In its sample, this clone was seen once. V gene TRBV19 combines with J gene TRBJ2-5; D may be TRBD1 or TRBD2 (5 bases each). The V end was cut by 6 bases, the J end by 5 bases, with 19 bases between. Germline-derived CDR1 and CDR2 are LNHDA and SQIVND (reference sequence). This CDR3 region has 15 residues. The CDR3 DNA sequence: TGTGCCAGTAGGGACCAGGGAGACCCCAGGGAGACCCAGTACTTC. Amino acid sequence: CASRDQGDPRETQYF.